The rows below give T cell receptor beta chains drawn from one sample of a study of beta chain features in type 1 diabetes. The data were produced by immunoSEQ multiplex PCR, yet TCRdb's version contains in-frame clones alone and is incomplete. This table has over 600,000 clones, 9.5% to 15% appearing once. The specimen sequenced was naive CD4+ T cells from blood. These receptors came from a young man with type 1 diabetes. Both conserved end residues are part of each CDR3. D genes are given only for firm matches. A clone size is listed for some rows: how often the clone was seen (once, few, many), or a class if it is expanded.

clone_size j_call d_call v_call cdr3_aa cdr3_nt
- TRBJ2-7 - TRBV30 CAWSGTGYEQYF TGTGCCTGGAGCGGTACTGGATACGAGCAGTACTTC
few TRBJ2-1 TRBD1 TRBV5-1 CASSPQTSTGLVF TGCGCCAGCAGCCCGCAGACCTCGACAGGGCTTGTCTTC
- TRBJ1-2 TRBD1 TRBV27 CASSPRGTVLGYTF TGTGCCAGCAGTCCCCGAGGGACAGTGCTTGGCTACACCTTC
- TRBJ2-1 - TRBV19 CASTPLEGGPYNEQFF TGTGCCAGCACCCCACTAGAGGGGGGTCCCTACAATGAGCAGTTCTTC
few TRBJ2-2 - TRBV5-6 CASSRSGSRVTGELFF TGTGCCAGCAGCAGGTCAGGGTCACGGGTCACGGGGGAGCTGTTTTTT
- TRBJ2-7 TRBD2 TRBV5-4 CASSATSGTSAEQYF TGTGCCAGCAGCGCCACCTCTGGGACTAGCGCCGAGCAGTACTTC
few TRBJ2-7 - TRBV11-2 CASSADSSYEQYF TGTGCCAGCAGCGCCGACAGCTCCTACGAGCAGTACTTC
few TRBJ2-5 - TRBV7-2 CASSFKGQETQYF TGTGCCAGCAGCTTTAAGGGCCAAGAGACCCAGTACTTC
- TRBJ2-7 - TRBV7-9 CASSLMDIGSYEQYF TGTGCCAGCAGCTTAATGGACATCGGCTCCTACGAGCAGTACTTC
- TRBJ1-3 - TRBV4-3 CASSQDNSGNTIYF TGCGCCAGCAGCCAAGACAACTCTGGAAACACCATATATTTT
- TRBJ2-1 - TRBV30 CAWSVNSNEQFF TGTGCCTGGAGTGTAAACAGCAATGAGCAGTTCTTC
- TRBJ2-6 TRBD1 TRBV4-3 CASSRVDREGNVLTF TGCGCCAGCAGCCGAGTAGACAGGGAAGGCAACGTCCTGACTTTC
few TRBJ2-5 TRBD1 TRBV27 CASSFTGGGKTQYF TGTGCCAGCAGTTTCACAGGGGGCGGAAAGACCCAGTACTTC
few TRBJ2-4 TRBD1 TRBV27 CASSTTGANIQYF TGTGCCAGCAGTACGACAGGGGCAAACATTCAGTACTTC
few TRBJ2-5 - TRBV7-7 CASSRDQETQYF TGTGCTAGCAGTAGGGACCAGGAGACCCAGTACTTC
- TRBJ2-5 - TRBV7-8 CASSLLGLFEETQYF TGTGCCAGCAGCTTATTAGGCCTATTCGAAGAGACCCAGTACTTC